This TCR beta chain derives from a study of blood T cells in healthy people across ages. The CDR3 has 14 amino acids. V lost 5 bases, J lost 6 bases, and 17 bases lay in between. Germline loops: CDR1 DFQATT, CDR2 SNEGSKA (reference sequence). Next came a second PCR, run for roughly 6 to 11 cycles, which used a sample-barcoded 5' primer along with a J-beta primer mix. Each cDNA molecule was tagged by a template-switch adaptor that had 12 random nucleotides. MiXCR, applied by TCRdb to the 5' RACE reads, yields one record per CDR3 protein. The repertoire has 1 million or so distinct CDR3 sequences, under 45% of them found once; the top ten carry over 15%.

The J gene is TRBJ2-1, the V gene TRBV20-1; a weak D match, TRBD2 (5 bases). Source material: blood. The receptor comes from a woman aged 55-75 years in good health. The DNA for the CDR3 is TGCAGTGCTTTGAGCGGTATTCAGGTCAATGAGCAGTTCTTC. Protein: CSALSGIQVNEQFF.